These 5 T cell receptor beta chains originate from one sample sequenced in a study of shared clonotypes between healthy human individuals. Clones were read by immunoSEQ multiplex PCR, and TCRdb kept only the in-frame ones, dropping some. This sample has some 2.3 million clones, with 85% to 95% found just once. Specimen: naive CD4+ T cells from PBMCs. The subset: CD45RA+ positively selected. These receptors were taken from a man younger than 35 in good health. Some clones in this sample may be carry-over from other donors' samples.

The J gene is TRBJ2-1, the V gene TRBV15, with 9 bases matching TRBD2. Germline assignment: CDR1 LNHNV and CDR2 YYDKDF (reference sequence). The CDR3 length is 14 residues. The V and J ends lost 0 bases and 10 bases, in that order; junction bases with no gene match: 4. In nucleotides, the CDR3 is TGTGCCACCAGCAGAGATCTAGCGGGAAAAGAGCAGTTCTTC. It specifies CATSRDLAGKEQFF.

The CDR3, as DNA: TGTGCCAGCAGCTTGGGCCAGGGGTGGAACTATGGCTACACCTTC. Protein product: CASSLGQGWNYGYTF. The genes are TRBV5-6 and TRBJ1-2, with a possible D match to TRBD1 (6 bases). The CDR3 is 15 amino acids. CDR1 is SGHDT and CDR2 is YYEEEE in the germline V gene. Trimming took off 0 bases at V and 2 bases at J, with 11 bases between the two ends.

This clone has only one observation. The chain employs TRBV21-1 and TRBJ1-2. TRBV21-1 is reported as a pseudogene. CDR3 length: 17 amino acids. CDR3 loop: CASSLTCGLPANYGYTF. The CDR3 DNA follows: TGTGCCAGCAGCCTCACCTGTGGCCTACCAGCTAACTATGGCTACACCTTC.

The CDR3 DNA follows: TGTGCCAGCAGTTATTCGACAGGGAAGGGGAATGGCTACACCTTC. It codes for CASSYSTGKGNGYTF. The V call is TRBV2, the J call TRBJ1-2, with TRBD1 matching over 7 bases. V shed 5 bases and J 6 bases; nucleotides not matched to a gene: 12. The germline V gene encodes CDR1 SNHLY and CDR2 FYNNEI. This CDR3 has 15 amino acids.

This chain joins TRBV18 and TRBJ2-7; 7 positions match TRBD1. The CDR3 runs 15 residues. V lost 4 bases to trimming and J lost 3 bases; unmatched junction nucleotides: 9. Germline V gene sequence: CDR1 KGHSH, CDR2 LQKENI. CDR3 DNA sequence: TGTGCCAGCTCACTTTCCGGGACAGCTGTCTACGAGCAGTACTTC. Residues: CASSLSGTAVYEQYF. Full variable domain (missing parts from reference TRBV18 and TRBJ2-7): NAGVMQNPRHLVRRRGQEARLRCSPMKGHSHVYWYRQLPEEGLKFMVYLQKENIIDESGMPKERFSAEFPKEGPSILRIQQVVRGDSAAYFCASSLSGTAVYEQYFGPGTRLTVT.